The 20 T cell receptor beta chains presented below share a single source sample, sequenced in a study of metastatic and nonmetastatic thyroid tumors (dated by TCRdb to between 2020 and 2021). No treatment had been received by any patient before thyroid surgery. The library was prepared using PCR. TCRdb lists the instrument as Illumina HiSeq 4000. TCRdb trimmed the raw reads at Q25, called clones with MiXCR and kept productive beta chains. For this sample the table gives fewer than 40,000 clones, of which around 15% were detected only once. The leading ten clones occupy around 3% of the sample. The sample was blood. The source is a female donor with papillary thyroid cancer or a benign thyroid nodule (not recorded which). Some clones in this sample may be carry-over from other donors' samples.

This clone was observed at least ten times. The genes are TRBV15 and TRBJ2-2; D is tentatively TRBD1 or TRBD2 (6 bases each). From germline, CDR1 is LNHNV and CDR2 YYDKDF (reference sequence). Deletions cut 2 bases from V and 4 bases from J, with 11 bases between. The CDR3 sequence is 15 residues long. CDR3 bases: TGTGCCACCAGCAGACAACGGGGGCCCACCGGGGAGCTGTTTTTT. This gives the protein CATSRQRGPTGELFF.

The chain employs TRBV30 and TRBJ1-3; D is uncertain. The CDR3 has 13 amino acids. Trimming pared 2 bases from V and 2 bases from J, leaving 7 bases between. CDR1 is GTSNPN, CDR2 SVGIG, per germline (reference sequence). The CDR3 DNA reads TGTGCCTGGAGTCGGGCAGCTGGAAACACCATATATTTT. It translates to CAWSRAAGNTIYF.

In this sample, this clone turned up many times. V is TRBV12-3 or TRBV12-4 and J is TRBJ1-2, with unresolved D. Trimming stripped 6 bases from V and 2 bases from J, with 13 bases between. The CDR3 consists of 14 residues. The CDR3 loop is CASSPYTVNYGYTF. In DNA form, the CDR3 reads TGTGCCAGCAGCCCCTACACAGTAAACTATGGCTACACCTTC.

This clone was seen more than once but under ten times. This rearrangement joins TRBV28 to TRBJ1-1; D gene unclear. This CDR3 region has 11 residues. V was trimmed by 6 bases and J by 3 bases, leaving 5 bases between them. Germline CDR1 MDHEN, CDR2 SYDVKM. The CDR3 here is CASSQDTEAFF. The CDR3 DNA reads TGTGCCAGCAGCCAAGACACTGAAGCTTTCTTT.

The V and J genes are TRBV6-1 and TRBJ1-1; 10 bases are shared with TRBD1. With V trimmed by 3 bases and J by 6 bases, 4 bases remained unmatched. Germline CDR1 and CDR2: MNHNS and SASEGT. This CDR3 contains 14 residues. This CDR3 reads CASSDRTGGAEAFF. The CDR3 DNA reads TGTGCCAGCAGTGACCGGACAGGGGGGGCTGAAGCTTTCTTT.

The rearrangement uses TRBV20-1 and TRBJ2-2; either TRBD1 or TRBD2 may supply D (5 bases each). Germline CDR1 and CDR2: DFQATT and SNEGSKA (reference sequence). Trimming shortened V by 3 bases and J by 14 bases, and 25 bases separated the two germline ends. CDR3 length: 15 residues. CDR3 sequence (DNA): TGCAGTGCTAGTGAGGGGCGCATCGAATCCGTGGATCTGTTTTTT. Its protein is CSASEGRIESVDLFF.

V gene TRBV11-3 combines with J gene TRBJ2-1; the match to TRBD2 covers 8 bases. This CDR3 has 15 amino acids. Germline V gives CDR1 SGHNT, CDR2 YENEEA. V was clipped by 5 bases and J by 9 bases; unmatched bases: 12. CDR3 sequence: CASSRIFLAGTEQFF. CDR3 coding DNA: TGTGCCAGCAGCCGAATTTTCCTAGCGGGCACTGAGCAGTTCTTC. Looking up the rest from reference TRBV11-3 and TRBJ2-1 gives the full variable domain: EAGVVQSPRYKIIEKKQPVAFWCNPISGHNTLYWYLQNLGQGPELLIRYENEEAVDDSQLPKDRFSAERLKGVDSTLKIQPAELGDSAVYLCASSRIFLAGTEQFFGPGTRLTVL.

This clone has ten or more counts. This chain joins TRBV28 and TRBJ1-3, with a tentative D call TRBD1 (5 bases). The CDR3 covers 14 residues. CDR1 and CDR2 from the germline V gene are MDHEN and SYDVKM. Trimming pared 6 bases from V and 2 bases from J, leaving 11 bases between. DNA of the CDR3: TGTGCCAGCAGATCAGGGACCACTGGAAACACCATATATTTT. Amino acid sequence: CASRSGTTGNTIYF.

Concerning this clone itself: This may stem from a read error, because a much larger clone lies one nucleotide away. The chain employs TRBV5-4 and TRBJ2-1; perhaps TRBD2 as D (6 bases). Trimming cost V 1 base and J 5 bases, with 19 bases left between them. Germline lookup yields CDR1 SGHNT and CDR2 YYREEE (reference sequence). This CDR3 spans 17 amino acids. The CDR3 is CASSLPSLLEGHNEQFF. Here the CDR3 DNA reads TGTGCCAGCAGCTTGCCCTCTTTGCTGGAGGGCCACAATGAGCAGTTCTTC.

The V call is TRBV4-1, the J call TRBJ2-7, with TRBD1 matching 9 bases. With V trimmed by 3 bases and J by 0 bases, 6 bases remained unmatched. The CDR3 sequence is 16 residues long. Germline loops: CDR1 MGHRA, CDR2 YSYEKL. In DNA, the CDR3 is TGCGCCAGCAGCCACCGACAGGGGGAAAACTCCTACGAGCAGTACTTC. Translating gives CASSHRQGENSYEQYF.

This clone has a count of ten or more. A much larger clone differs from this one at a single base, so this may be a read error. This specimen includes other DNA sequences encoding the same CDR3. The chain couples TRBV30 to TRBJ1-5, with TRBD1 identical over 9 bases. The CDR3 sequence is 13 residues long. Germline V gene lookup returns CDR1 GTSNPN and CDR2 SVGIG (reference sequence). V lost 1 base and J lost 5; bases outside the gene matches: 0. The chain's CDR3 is CAWSGDRDQPQHF. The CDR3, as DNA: TGTGCCTGGAGTGGGGACAGGGATCAGCCCCAGCATTTT.

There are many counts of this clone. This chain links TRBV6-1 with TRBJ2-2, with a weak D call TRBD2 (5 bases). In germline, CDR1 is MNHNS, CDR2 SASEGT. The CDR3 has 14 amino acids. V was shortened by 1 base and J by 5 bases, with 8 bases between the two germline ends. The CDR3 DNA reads TGTGCCAGCAGTGAAGGGGGAGAAACCGGGGAGCTGTTTTTT. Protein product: CASSEGGETGELFF.

The CDR3 sequence: CAWGTGGKGQPQHF. CDR3 in DNA: TGTGCCTGGGGGACGGGGGGGAAAGGGCAGCCCCAGCATTTT. The chain has TRBV30 and TRBJ1-5, with a weak D call TRBD1 (5 bases). CDR1 and CDR2 from the germline V gene are GTSNPN and SVGIG (reference sequence). The CDR3 length is 14 residues. The V and J ends lost 5 bases and 7 bases respectively, with 18 bases between them.

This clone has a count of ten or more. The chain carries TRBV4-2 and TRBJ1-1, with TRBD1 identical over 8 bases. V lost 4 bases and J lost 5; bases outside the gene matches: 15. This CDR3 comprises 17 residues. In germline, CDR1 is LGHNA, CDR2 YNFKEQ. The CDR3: CASSRPSPTGVRTEAFF. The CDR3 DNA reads TGTGCCAGCAGCCGACCGAGTCCGACAGGGGTAAGGACTGAAGCTTTCTTT.

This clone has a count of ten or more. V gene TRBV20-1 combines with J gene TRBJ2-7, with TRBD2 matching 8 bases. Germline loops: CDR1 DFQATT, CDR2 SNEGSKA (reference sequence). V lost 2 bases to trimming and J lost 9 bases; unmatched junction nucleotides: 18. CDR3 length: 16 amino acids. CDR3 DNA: TGCAGTGCTAGAACCGACTGGAGTATAGCGGGGTGGCCGCAGTACTTC. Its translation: CSARTDWSIAGWPQYF.

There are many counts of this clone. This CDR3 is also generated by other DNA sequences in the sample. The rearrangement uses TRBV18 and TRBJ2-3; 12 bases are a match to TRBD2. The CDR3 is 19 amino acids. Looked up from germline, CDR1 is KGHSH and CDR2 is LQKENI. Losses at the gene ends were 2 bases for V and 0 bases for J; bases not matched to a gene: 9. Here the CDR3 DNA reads TGTGCCAGCTCACCAAGGGACGGGACTAGCGGGCTCAGCACAGATACGCAGTATTTT. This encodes CASSPRDGTSGLSTDTQYF.

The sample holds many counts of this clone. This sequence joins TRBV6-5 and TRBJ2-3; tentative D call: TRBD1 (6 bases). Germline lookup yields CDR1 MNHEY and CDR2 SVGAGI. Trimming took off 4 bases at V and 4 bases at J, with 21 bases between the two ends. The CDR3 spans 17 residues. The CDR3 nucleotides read TGTGCCAGCAGTTTATCCCCCCGGGACACAGGGTCAGATACGCAGTATTTT. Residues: CASSLSPRDTGSDTQYF.

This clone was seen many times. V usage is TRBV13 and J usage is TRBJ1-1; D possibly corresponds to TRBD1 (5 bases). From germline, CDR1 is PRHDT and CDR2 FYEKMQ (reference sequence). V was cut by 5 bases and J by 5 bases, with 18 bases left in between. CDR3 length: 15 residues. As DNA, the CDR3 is TGTGCCAGCAGCCCGGGTCAGGGTATTGGGACTGAAGCTTTCTTT. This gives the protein CASSPGQGIGTEAFF.

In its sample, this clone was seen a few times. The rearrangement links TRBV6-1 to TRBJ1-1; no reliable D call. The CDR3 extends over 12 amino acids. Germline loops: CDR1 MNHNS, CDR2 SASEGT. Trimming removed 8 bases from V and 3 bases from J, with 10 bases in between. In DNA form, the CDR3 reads TGTGCCAGCCAGGCGGAATACACTGAAGCTTTCTTT. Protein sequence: CASQAEYTEAFF.

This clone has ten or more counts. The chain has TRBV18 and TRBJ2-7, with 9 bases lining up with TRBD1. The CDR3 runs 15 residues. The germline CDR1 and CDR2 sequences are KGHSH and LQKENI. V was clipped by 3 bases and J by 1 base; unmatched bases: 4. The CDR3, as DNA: TGTGCCAGCTCACCGGGACAGGGCCCTTCCTACGAGCAGTACTTC. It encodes CASSPGQGPSYEQYF.